In this sample, the clone carrying this T cell receptor (beta chain) turned up a few times. What it binds is not known. The same CDR3 is also encoded by other DNA sequences in this sample. The record originates from a study of beta chain features in type 1 diabetes. The CDR3 spans 16 residues. Germline V CDR1 and CDR2: MGHRA, YSYEKL. J lost 0 bases, V lost 4 bases, and 4 bases had no gene match. General study points: A closer apparent resemblance between naive, central memory and Treg TCRB repertoires was seen in patients than in healthy donors.

TCRB transcripts that were expressed got sequenced, as all of the isolated RNA had been reverse transcribed. Clones were read by immunoSEQ multiplex PCR, and TCRdb kept only the in-frame ones, dropping some. The data show a few hundred thousand clones, with about 16% seen just once and more than 0.015% held by the top ten. The J gene is TRBJ2-3, the V gene TRBV4-1, with 10 bases lining up with TRBD2. The receptor comes from a woman aged 18-29 years in good health. Material for sequencing was naive CD4+ T cells from blood. CDR3 region: CASSLRTSGSTDTQYF. DNA of the CDR3: TGCGCCAGCAGCCTCAGGACTAGCGGAAGCACAGATACGCAGTATTTT.